A selection of T cell receptor beta chains follows, all from one sample in a study of blood T cell repertoires in COVID-19. Clones were sequenced by immunoSEQ multiplex PCR, and TCRdb holds only the in-frame ones, with some missing. The sample includes roughly 100,000 clones, about 76% of them seen just once. The sample comprised peripheral blood. The receptors were gathered from a man older than 75 with acute or convalescent COVID-19. Both conserved end residues are part of each CDR3. Fields, in order: clone size, D gene, V gene, J gene, CDR3 DNA, CDR3 protein. D genes are given only for firm matches. Part of the rows lack a size; the others show once, few, many or a class for expanded clones.

size: .; D: .; V: TRBV18; J: TRBJ1-1; DNA: TGTGCCAGCTCACCACCGACTACGGGATCTACAGGGACTGAAGCTTTCTTT; CDR3: CASSPPTTGSTGTEAFF
size: .; D: TRBD1; V: TRBV23-1; J: TRBJ2-5; DNA: TGCGCCACTCGGACAGGGTTGACCCAAGAGACCCAGTACTTC; CDR3: CATRTGLTQETQYF
size: .; D: .; V: TRBV3-1/TRBV3-2; J: TRBJ2-3; DNA: TGTGCCAGCAGCCAAGGGCCCCTTGGGGGGGCTGGCACAGATACGCAGTATTTT; CDR3: CASSQGPLGGAGTDTQYF
size: .; D: TRBD2; V: TRBV28; J: TRBJ2-1; DNA: TGTGCCAGCATGGAGCGGGAGGCCTACAATGAGCAGTTCTTC; CDR3: CASMEREAYNEQFF
size: once; D: TRBD2; V: TRBV6-6; J: TRBJ2-2; DNA: TGTGCCAGCAGTTACCCGACTAGCGGGTCTCCCGGGGAGCTGTTTTTT; CDR3: CASSYPTSGSPGELFF
size: few; D: TRBD1; V: TRBV9; J: TRBJ2-7; DNA: TGTGCCAGCAGCGTAGGTGTTACAGGGGGCCTCGACGAGCAGTACTTC; CDR3: CASSVGVTGGLDEQYF
size: .; D: TRBD1; V: TRBV28; J: TRBJ1-5; DNA: TGTGCCAGCACCGTGACAGGGAATCAGCCCCAGCATTTT; CDR3: CASTVTGNQPQHF
size: .; D: TRBD1; V: TRBV3-1/TRBV3-2; J: TRBJ1-4; DNA: TGTGCCAGCAGCCAATCGACAGGGGAGTACGAAAAACTGTTTTTT; CDR3: CASSQSTGEYEKLFF
size: .; D: .; V: TRBV28; J: TRBJ2-2; DNA: TGTGCCAGCAGTTTATCTTCCGGGGACACCGGGGAGCTGTTTTTT; CDR3: CASSLSSGDTGELFF
size: .; D: .; V: TRBV18; J: TRBJ1-2; DNA: TGTGCCAGCTCACCATCAAGGGGCGGCTATGGCTACACCTTC; CDR3: CASSPSRGGYGYTF
size: once; D: TRBD1; V: TRBV28; J: TRBJ1-4; DNA: TGTGCCAGCAGTTTACCGGGACAGGGGAAAGAAAAACTGTTTTTT; CDR3: CASSLPGQGKEKLFF
size: few; D: TRBD1; V: TRBV6-4; J: TRBJ2-3; DNA: TGTGCCAGCAGCAGACAGGGAATAGACACAGATACGCAGTATTTT; CDR3: CASSRQGIDTDTQYF
size: .; D: .; V: TRBV7-6; J: TRBJ1-6; DNA: TGTGCCAGCAGCCCGCACCAGTCCGCCTATAATTCACCCCTCCACTTT; CDR3: CASSPHQSAYNSPLHF
size: once; D: .; V: TRBV2; J: TRBJ2-3; DNA: TGTGCCAGCAGTGAAGGGGCTGGAGATACGCAGTATTTT; CDR3: CASSEGAGDTQYF
size: .; D: .; V: TRBV14; J: TRBJ1-6; DNA: TGTGCCAGCAGCCAAGGCACCCGGGATTCACCCCTCCACTTT; CDR3: CASSQGTRDSPLHF
size: .; D: .; V: TRBV7-3; J: TRBJ2-5; DNA: TGTGCCAGCAGCCCTAGCCCTGGAAAAGAGACCCAGTACTTC; CDR3: CASSPSPGKETQYF
size: .; D: TRBD1; V: TRBV29-1; J: TRBJ1-4; DNA: TGCAGCGTTTTACAGGGGGATGAAAAACTGTTTTTT; CDR3: CSVLQGDEKLFF
size: .; D: .; V: TRBV7-7; J: TRBJ2-7; DNA: TGTGCTAGCAGCTTAAACGCGGGAAACGAGCAGTACTTC; CDR3: CASSLNAGNEQYF
size: .; D: TRBD1; V: TRBV6-5; J: TRBJ2-5; DNA: TGTGCCAGCAGATGGCAGGGGGCTTCGGAGACCCAGTACTTC; CDR3: CASRWQGASETQYF
size: .; D: TRBD1; V: TRBV5-1; J: TRBJ1-2; DNA: TGCGCCAGCAGCAACTCTACAGGGGTTGGGTTTGATGGCTACACCTTC; CDR3: CASSNSTGVGFDGYTF
size: .; D: .; V: TRBV19; J: TRBJ1-1; DNA: TGTGCCAGTGGGGGCAGAACTGAAGCTTTCTTT; CDR3: CASGGRTEAFF
size: many; D: .; V: TRBV5-6; J: TRBJ2-7; DNA: TGTGCCAGCAGCTTGGGACATAATACCTACGAGCAGTACTTC; CDR3: CASSLGHNTYEQYF
size: .; D: .; V: TRBV2; J: TRBJ2-1; DNA: TGTGCCAGCAGTGAGGACTCTCCCTACAATGAGCAGTTCTTC; CDR3: CASSEDSPYNEQFF
size: .; D: .; V: TRBV5-1; J: TRBJ2-2; DNA: TGCGCCAGCAGCTTCAGGTATTCGAACACCGGGGAGCTGTTTTTT; CDR3: CASSFRYSNTGELFF
size: .; D: .; V: TRBV29-1; J: TRBJ1-2; DNA: TGCAGCGTTGAAGATAGAAGGAGAGGTAACTATGGCTACACCTTC; CDR3: CSVEDRRRGNYGYTF
size: few; D: TRBD1; V: TRBV29-1; J: TRBJ2-7; DNA: TGCAGCGTGGGGGGACAGGGGACGGGGTACGAGCAGTACTTC; CDR3: CSVGGQGTGYEQYF